This is a list of T cell receptor beta chains from one sample in a study of OX40 agonist ivuxolimab in advanced cancers. The repertoire was sequenced with immunoSEQ multiplex PCR; TCRdb's copy has only in-frame clones and lacks some. The sample shows tens of thousands of clones, approximately 94% of them seen only once. The specimen was CD4+ or CD8+ T cells sorted from blood, collected in a trial of the OX40 agonist ivuxolimab. The receptors shown here come from an adult with an advanced solid tumor such as melanoma, head and neck, liver or kidney cancer. Each CDR3 is given with its conserved first and last residue. A D gene is named only where the DNA matches it firmly. The size field is filled for only some rows; it gives once, few, many or a size class.

v_call	clone_size	d_call	j_call	cdr3_nt	cdr3_aa
TRBV4-1	-	-	TRBJ1-4	TGCGCCAGCAGCCTGTTACAGGGTTGGGAAACTAATGAAAAACTGTTTTTT	CASSLLQGWETNEKLFF
TRBV6-1	-	-	TRBJ1-5	TGTGCCAGCAGTCCCTGGACACATAGCAATCAGCCCCAGCATTTT	CASSPWTHSNQPQHF
TRBV5-7	-	TRBD1	TRBJ1-1	TGTGCCAGCAGCCGTGGACAGGGTATGAACACTGAAGCTTTCTTT	CASSRGQGMNTEAFF
TRBV27	once	TRBD1	TRBJ2-7	TGTGCCAGCAGTTTATCCGTACCGGGACAGGGCTACGAGCAGTACTTC	CASSLSVPGQGYEQYF
TRBV7-8	-	-	TRBJ1-2	TGTGCCAGCAGCTTAGCGCCACAGTCCTACTATGGCTACACCTTC	CASSLAPQSYYGYTF
TRBV27	-	TRBD1	TRBJ1-4	TGTGCCAGCAGTATCGGGACAGGCCTGGGCGAAGAAAAACTGTTTTTT	CASSIGTGLGEEKLFF
TRBV29-1	-	-	TRBJ1-2	TGCAGCGTTGATGAAAGGTCGTTCTATGGCTACACCTTC	CSVDERSFYGYTF
TRBV2	-	TRBD1	TRBJ2-7	TGTGCCAGCAGTGAAAGCCCAGGGGGCGTATTATCCTACGAGCAGTACTTC	CASSESPGGVLSYEQYF
TRBV9	-	-	TRBJ2-5	TGTGCCAGCAGCGTACCTGGGGTACAAGAGACCCAGTACTTC	CASSVPGVQETQYF
TRBV4-3	-	-	TRBJ2-7	TGCGCCAGCAGCCAAGGTTATAGAGCCCTATCCTACGAGCAGTACTTC	CASSQGYRALSYEQYF
TRBV9	-	-	TRBJ2-3	TGTGCCAGCAGCGGGAGAGGGGAGCCAGATACGCAGTATTTT	CASSGRGEPDTQYF